The 18 T cell receptor beta chains reported below all come from one sample, sequenced in a study of PD-1 blockade in classical Hodgkin lymphoma. The repertoire was sequenced with immunoSEQ multiplex PCR; TCRdb's copy has only in-frame clones and lacks some. The sample lists fewer than 100,000 clones, around nine tenths occurring once. Each patient relapsed following autologous stem cell transplantation, and prior brentuximab vedotin exposure differed. The source was peripheral blood mononuclear cells (PBMCs), collected at baseline. The source of these receptors is a human donor with classical Hodgkin lymphoma.

The CDR3 here is CASSYSMGISNQPQHF. As DNA, the CDR3 is TGTGCCAGCAGTTACTCGATGGGAATTAGCAATCAGCCCCAGCATTTT. This sequence joins TRBV6-6 and TRBJ1-5; D ambiguous. This CDR3 has 16 residues. Germline V gene sequence: CDR1 MNHNY, CDR2 SVGAGI (reference sequence). V gave up 0 bases and J gave up 0 bases, with 9 bases separating them.

The genes are TRBV27 and TRBJ2-3, with 9 bases identical to TRBD2. V gave up 6 bases and J gave up 8 bases; unmatched junction bases: 9. Germline V lookup: CDR1 MNHEY, CDR2 SMNVEV (reference sequence). CDR3 length equals 14 residues. The CDR3 DNA reads as TGTGCCAGCAGCCGAGGGACTAGCTTGGCTACGCAGTATTTT. Its translation: CASSRGTSLATQYF.

The J gene is TRBJ1-2, the V gene TRBV5-4; D is uncertain. V lost 0 bases and J lost 6, with 6 bases in between. The CDR3 has 12 amino acids. The V gene's germline CDR1 is SGHNT and CDR2 YYREEE (reference sequence). CDR3 sequence: CASSLDANGYTF. The DNA for the CDR3 is TGTGCCAGCAGCTTGGATGCCAATGGCTACACCTTC.

This chain joins TRBV5-1 and TRBJ2-7, with 13 bases identical to TRBD2. CDR1 is SGHRS and CDR2 is YFSETQ in the germline V gene. After removal of 4 bases from V and 1 base from J, the junction contained 2 bases not matched to a gene. The CDR3 consists of 15 residues. The CDR3: CASSQLAGGSYEQYF. CDR3 sequence (DNA): TGCGCCAGCAGCCAACTAGCGGGAGGGTCCTACGAGCAGTACTTC. Full variable domain (outside the CDR3, taken from reference TRBV5-1 and TRBJ2-7): KAGVTQTPRYLIKTRGQQVTLSCSPISGHRSVSWYQQTPGQGLQFLFEYFSETQRNKGNFPGRFSGRQFSNSRSEMNVSTLELGDSALYLCASSQLAGGSYEQYFGPGTRLTVT.

This sequence joins TRBV5-4 and TRBJ2-7, with TRBD1 identical over 7 bases. There are 15 residues in the CDR3. Germline CDR1 SGHNT, CDR2 YYREEE (reference sequence). The V gene end was trimmed by 5 bases and the J gene end by 0 bases; junction bases not matched to a gene: 8. The CDR3 loop is CASRVTTGSSYEQYF. In DNA form, the CDR3 reads TGTGCCAGCAGGGTCACGACAGGGAGCTCCTACGAGCAGTACTTC.

V is TRBV7-9 and J is TRBJ2-5; 7 bases match TRBD1. V shed 2 bases, J shed 0 bases, and the junction held 3 bases outside the gene matches. The V gene's germline CDR1 is SEHNR and CDR2 FQNEAQ (reference sequence). This CDR3 region has 15 residues. CDR3 in DNA: TGTGCCAGCAGCTTAAGGGGGACAGACCAAGAGACCCAGTACTTC. Translation: CASSLRGTDQETQYF.

The rearrangement links TRBV30 to TRBJ1-4; D remains ambiguous. The CDR3 is made up of 14 amino acids. Per the germline V gene, CDR1 is GTSNPN and CDR2 is SVGIG (reference sequence). The CDR3 nucleotides read TGTGCGCCTTGCCAGGTTAGCAATAGTGAAAAACTGTTTTTT. Protein: CAPCQVSNSEKLFF.

This clone has only a few counts. The chain carries TRBV19 and TRBJ1-1, with 7 nucleotides matching TRBD1. CDR1 is LNHDA and CDR2 is SQIVND in the germline V gene (reference sequence). The CDR3 contains 16 residues. Trimming cost V 5 bases and J 4 bases; bases outside gene matches: 13. The CDR3 DNA reads as TGTGCCAGTAGTGGCCGACAGGGTGAGGTAAGCACTGAAGCTTTCTTT. Translated: CASSGRQGEVSTEAFF.

The CDR3 DNA reads as TGTGCCAGCAGCGGGAAGGGGGCGATGAACACTGAAGCTTTCTTT. Encoded protein: CASSGKGAMNTEAFF. The rearrangement joins TRBV9 to TRBJ1-1; 7 positions agree with TRBD1. With 3 bases clipped from V and 0 bases from J, the junction kept 5 bases outside the gene matches. There are 15 residues in the CDR3. Germline CDR1 and CDR2: SGDLS and YYNGEE.

In this sample, this clone turned up once. The rearrangement joins TRBV28 to TRBJ1-2, with 7 positions matching TRBD1. Germline V gene sequence: CDR1 MDHEN, CDR2 SYDVKM. The V segment lost 5 bases and the J segment 3 bases; nucleotides outside the gene matches: 9. This CDR3 region has 15 residues. CDR3 amino acids: CASSPSGTAYYGYTF. For the CDR3, the DNA is TGTGCCAGCAGTCCCTCCGGGACAGCATACTATGGCTACACCTTC.

The chain links TRBV27 to TRBJ2-1; tentative D call: TRBD1 (5 bases). The CDR3 has 17 residues. The germline V and J ends were trimmed by 6 bases and 2 bases, with 20 bases remaining between them. The germline CDR1 and CDR2 sequences are MNHEY and SMNVEV (reference sequence). The CDR3 loop reads CASRRDPGATTYNEQFF. The CDR3 nucleotides read TGTGCCAGCAGACGAGACCCTGGGGCAACCACCTACAATGAGCAGTTCTTC.

This sequence joins TRBV7-2 and TRBJ2-5; D is possibly TRBD2 (6 bases). Germline CDR1 reads SGHTA; CDR2 reads FQGNSA. The CDR3 is made up of 14 amino acids. V dropped 0 bases and J dropped 5 bases, with 10 bases sitting between them. In DNA, the CDR3 is TGTGCCAGCAGCTTAGCAGGGCGGGGTGAGACCCAGTACTTC. It specifies CASSLAGRGETQYF.

This chain links TRBV28 with TRBJ2-3; TRBD2 aligns across 7 bases. Germline CDR1 MDHEN, CDR2 SYDVKM. V trimming: 7 bases; J trimming: 9 bases; junction bases outside the gene matches: 4. This CDR3 has 11 amino acids. In DNA, the CDR3 is TGTGCCAGCACGCAGGGAGGGACGCAGTATTTT. Protein sequence: CASTQGGTQYF.

For the CDR3, the DNA is TGTGCCAGCAGCCTCCGGGACAGGCCCCTGTCCCAGCATTTT. Translating it yields CASSLRDRPLSQHF. V usage is TRBV5-8 and J usage is TRBJ1-5; 8 bases are a match to TRBD1. V lost 4 bases, J lost 11 bases, and 11 bases stayed unmatched. CDR1 is SGHTS, CDR2 YDEGEE, per germline. CDR3 length: 14 amino acids.

The J gene is TRBJ2-7, the V gene TRBV28; TRBD2 is a possible D gene (6 bases). Germline loops: CDR1 MDHEN, CDR2 SYDVKM. CDR3 length: 16 amino acids. V gave up 4 bases and J gave up 2 bases, with 18 bases separating them. The DNA for the CDR3 is TGTGCCAGCAGTTCGGACTATAGAGGCAGTACCTACGAGCAGTACTTC. This codes for CASSSDYRGSTYEQYF.

The chain combines TRBV5-6 with TRBJ2-7, with D possibly matching TRBD2 (6 bases). The CDR3 extends over 14 amino acids. Germline CDR1 is SGHDT and CDR2 is YYEEEE. Trimming pared 4 bases from V and 2 bases from J, leaving 13 bases between. This CDR3 reads CASSPGDSPYEQYF. In DNA, the CDR3 is TGTGCCAGCAGCCCGGGGGACTCGCCCTACGAGCAGTACTTC.

This chain joins TRBV7-8 and TRBJ1-4, with D maybe TRBD1 (5 bases). V was cut by 5 bases and J by 15 bases, with 16 bases left in between. The CDR3 has 12 amino acids. Germline lookup yields CDR1 SGHVS and CDR2 FQNEAQ. This CDR3 reads CASSTHNGAVFF. The CDR3 DNA is TGTGCCAGCAGCACGCATAATGGGGCCGTGTTTTTT.

The chain joins TRBV30 to TRBJ2-1; TRBD2 matches at 7 bases. Germline V gives CDR1 GTSNPN, CDR2 SVGIG (reference sequence). This CDR3 has 15 amino acids. The ends lost 1 base at V and 9 bases at J; junction bases unmatched: 12. The CDR3 DNA reads TGTGCCTGGAGTGAGGTCGGGAGGTGGAGGCTTGAGCAGTTCTTC. This gives the protein CAWSEVGRWRLEQFF.